The present TCR beta chain was sequenced within a study of shared clonotypes between healthy human individuals. Study-wide results and caveats: It was expected that sequencing depth would affect clonotype sharing among donors.

Around 30,000 T cell genomes, or roughly 200 ng DNA, went into the sorted-subset replicate PCRs. The protocol was immunoSEQ multiplex PCR, while the TCRdb copy is restricted to in-frame clones and leaves out a portion. The sample has over 95,000 clones, roughly 70% seen once. On this clone: Its matching antigen is unknown.

Germline CDR1 reads SGHVS; CDR2 reads FQNEAQ. The CDR3 has 15 residues. The trim removed 2 bases at V and 8 bases at J, leaving 4 bases unmatched. Sequenced material: memory CD8+ T cells sorted from blood. Subset defined: CD45RO+ cells pooled with CCR7-negative TemRA cells. The source of this sequence is a woman aged 30 to 39 in good health. This sequence joins TRBV7-8 and TRBJ2-1; 12 nucleotides agree with TRBD2. The CDR3 DNA follows: TGTGCCAGCAGCTTATGGACTAGCGGGGTCTATGAGCAGTTCTTC. Translation: CASSLWTSGVYEQFF.